The present TCR beta chain was sequenced within a study of long-term antiretroviral therapy in people with HIV. Study results and caveats: Older ART regimens were possibly in use when the blood was collected between about 2004 and 2018. Pre-ART clonal expansions dominated every time point's repertoire. Diversity measured after ART increased yet remained under transplant donor controls.

Germline-derived CDR1 and CDR2 are MNHEY and SVGAGI. V gave up 5 bases and J gave up 7 bases, with 20 bases separating them. This CDR3 is 15 amino acids long. About this clone: Its antigen is unknown.

Sequencing used immunoSEQ v3.0 at survey level. TCRdb's copy holds only in-frame clones and misses some; the assay was immunoSEQ multiplex PCR. The sample gives fewer than 25,000 clones, roughly four fifths of which show up once; less than 9.5% is in the top ten. The chain joins TRBV6-5 to TRBJ1-1; TRBD1 is a possible D gene (5 bases). This receptor was taken from a young man with HIV. This specimen consisted of unsorted PBMCs, obtained 1.5 years after starting antiretroviral therapy. CDR3 sequence reads: CASSGLLGRAFEAFF. CDR3 bases: TGTGCCAGCAGTGGGCTGCTGGGGCGGGCTTTTGAAGCTTTCTTT.